Following are 16 T cell receptor beta chains from one sample sequenced in a study of blood T cell repertoires in COVID-19. The table came from immunoSEQ multiplex PCR; TCRdb's copy has only in-frame clones and leaves some out. The data show about 59,000 clones, around three quarters seen once. What was sequenced was peripheral blood. The receptors shown here come from a man aged 55 to 70 with acute or convalescent COVID-19.

This chain connects TRBV10-3 to TRBJ1-5; D is possibly TRBD1 (5 bases). V lost 7 bases and J 5 bases, leaving 12 bases between the germline ends. Looked up from germline, CDR1 is ENHRY and CDR2 is SYGVKD. This CDR3 has 13 amino acids. CDR3 nucleotides: TGTGCCATCAAATCGGGGGTCGATCAGCCCCAGCATTTT. The encoded protein is CAIKSGVDQPQHF.

The chain joins TRBV28 to TRBJ1-6; 11 nucleotides agree with TRBD1. CDR1 is MDHEN, CDR2 SYDVKM, per germline. CDR3 size: 12 residues. J lost 9 bases, V lost 10 bases, and 2 bases had no gene match. For the CDR3, the DNA is TGTGCCATCGGACAGGGGGCTTCACCCCTCCACTTT. Translation gives CAIGQGASPLHF. Variable domain in full (rest from reference TRBV28 and TRBJ1-6): DVKVTQSSRYLVKRTGEKVFLECVQDMDHENMFWYRQDPGLGLRLIYFSYDVKMKEKGDIPEGYSVSREKKERFSLILESASTNQTSMYLCAIGQGASPLHFGNGTRLTVT.

The V call is TRBV11-3, the J call TRBJ2-3; D is perhaps TRBD1 (5 bases). Germline V gene data show CDR1 as SGHNT and CDR2 as YENEEA. CDR3 length: 15 amino acids. Trimming took off 3 bases at V and 1 base at J, with 11 bases between the two ends. This chain's CDR3 is CASSLGLTGTDTQYF. In DNA form, the CDR3 reads TGTGCCAGCAGCTTGGGGCTGACAGGCACAGATACGCAGTATTTT.

This chain uses TRBV5-6 with TRBJ2-6; D gene unclear. V dropped 1 base and J dropped 2 bases, with 4 bases sitting between them. The CDR3 is made up of 14 amino acids. CDR1 is SGHDT, CDR2 YYEEEE, per germline. CDR3 residues: CASSLPPGANVLTF. As DNA, the CDR3 is TGTGCCAGCAGCTTGCCTCCTGGGGCCAACGTCCTGACTTTC.

Comment on this clone: One end of the junction is discordant with germline, which a read error may explain. V usage is TRBV7-7 and J usage is TRBJ2-1; TRBD2 aligns across 14 bases. Germline V gene sequence: CDR1 SSHAT, CDR2 FNYEAQ (reference sequence). This CDR3 is 17 amino acids long. Here the CDR3 DNA reads TGTGCTAGCAGCTTACGACTAGCGGGAGGGCCGGGGGATGAGCAGTTCTTC. It translates to CASSLRLAGGPGDEQFF.

The chain couples TRBV6-5 to TRBJ2-3; tentatively, D is TRBD2 (6 bases). From germline, CDR1 is MNHEY and CDR2 SVGAGI. The CDR3 length is 15 residues. Trimming stripped 4 bases from V and 4 bases from J, with 15 bases between. The CDR3 sequence is CASSSRSSVADTQYF. The CDR3 DNA reads TGTGCCAGCAGTTCTAGATCTAGCGTCGCAGATACGCAGTATTTT.

The chain employs TRBV5-1 and TRBJ1-6; weak D call: TRBD1 (6 bases). Trimming removed 2 bases at V and 6 bases at J, with 12 bases between. CDR3 length equals 15 residues. The germline V gene has CDR1 SGHRS and CDR2 YFSETQ. CDR3 sequence (DNA): TGCGCCAGCAGCTTAGGGGGAACTAGTAATTCACCCCTCCACTTT. This gives the protein CASSLGGTSNSPLHF.

The chain employs TRBV27 and TRBJ2-1, with 8 bases identical to TRBD2. The ends lost 5 bases at V and 2 bases at J; junction bases unmatched: 5. The germline V gene encodes CDR1 MNHEY and CDR2 SMNVEV (reference sequence). The CDR3 consists of 15 residues. In DNA form, the CDR3 reads TGTGCCAGCAGTCCCCGACTAGCGCCCTACAATGAGCAGTTCTTC. Amino acid sequence: CASSPRLAPYNEQFF.

This clone was observed once. V gene TRBV7-8 combines with J gene TRBJ1-5; possible D gene TRBD1, 5 bases. CDR3 size: 14 residues. V was clipped by 5 bases and J by 4 bases, with 12 bases between them. From germline, CDR1 is SGHVS and CDR2 FQNEAQ. The CDR3 loop reads CASSPRGGNQPQHF. In nucleotides, the CDR3 is TGTGCCAGCAGCCCACGCGGGGGAAATCAGCCCCAGCATTTT.

This clone appeared a few times. The chain employs TRBV7-2 and TRBJ2-7; 7 nucleotides match TRBD1. V lost 3 bases, J lost 6 bases, and 5 bases stayed unmatched. The CDR3 consists of 13 residues. Germline loops: CDR1 SGHTA, CDR2 FQGNSA. The CDR3 here is CASSFTGVPEQYF. For the CDR3, the DNA is TGTGCCAGCAGCTTTACAGGGGTGCCCGAGCAGTACTTC.

This chain links TRBV2 with TRBJ1-1; TRBD1 might be the D (6 bases). The germline gives CDR1 SNHLY, CDR2 FYNNEI. V gave up 6 bases and J gave up 1 base, with 9 bases separating them. The CDR3 contains 13 residues. The CDR3 region has the DNA TGTGCCAGCAGAGGACAGCCGAACACTGAAGCTTTCTTT. It encodes CASRGQPNTEAFF. Variable domain in full (rest from reference TRBV2 and TRBJ1-1): EPEVTQTPSHQVTQMGQEVILRCVPISNHLYFYWYRQILGQKVEFLVSFYNNEISEKSEIFDDQFSVERPDGSNFTLKIRSTKLEDSAMYFCASRGQPNTEAFFGQGTRLTVV.

The genes are TRBV3-1 (or the pseudogene TRBV3-2) and TRBJ1-1; weak D call: TRBD1 (5 bases). The CDR3 sequence is 12 residues long. CDR1 and CDR2 (germline): LGHDT, YNNKEL (reference sequence). The V end lost 3 bases, the J end lost 7 bases, and 9 bases lay between the germline ends. The CDR3 reads CASSQTALEAFF. The DNA for the CDR3 is TGTGCCAGCAGCCAGACAGCCCTTGAAGCTTTCTTT.

The chain is built from TRBV28 and TRBJ2-7; tentative D call: TRBD1 (6 bases). Trimming removed 3 bases from V and 4 bases from J, with 10 bases in between. CDR3 length: 13 amino acids. Germline CDR1 is MDHEN and CDR2 is SYDVKM. The CDR3 nucleotides read TGTGCCAGCAGTTTGTCAGGGGCGTACGAGCAGTACTTC. Its translation is CASSLSGAYEQYF.

This clone was detected once. The chain uses TRBV30 and TRBJ1-5; the D gene is possibly TRBD1 (5 bases). The CDR3 sequence is 12 residues long. V lost 4 bases to trimming and J lost 9 bases, with 13 bases between them. In germline, CDR1 is GTSNPN, CDR2 SVGIG (reference sequence). CDR3 bases: TGTGCCTGGAATGGGGGAGCGGGGCCCCAGCATTTT. This encodes CAWNGGAGPQHF.

This chain joins TRBV11-2 and TRBJ2-3; 8 bases align to TRBD2. The V gene end was trimmed by 3 bases and the J gene end by 4 bases; junction bases not matched to a gene: 3. Germline V CDR1 and CDR2: SGHAT, FQNNGV. CDR3 size: 14 residues. The CDR3 is CASSLGLGADTQYF. The CDR3 nucleotides are TGTGCCAGCAGCTTGGGACTAGGCGCAGATACGCAGTATTTT.

This sequence joins TRBV28 and TRBJ1-6, with TRBD1 identical over 9 bases. The germline V gene has CDR1 MDHEN and CDR2 SYDVKM. This CDR3 is 16 amino acids long. V lost 4 bases and J lost 10; bases outside the gene matches: 11. In DNA, the CDR3 is TGTGCCAGCAGTTCTTCCTGGACAGGGGAAAGCTCACCCCTCCACTTT. Residues: CASSSSWTGESSPLHF.